Listed here are 11 T cell receptor beta chains from one sample, sequenced in a study of shared clonotypes between healthy human individuals. Here immunoSEQ multiplex PCR was the method, and the copy in TCRdb shows in-frame clones only, minus some. The sample shows about 530,000 clones, about 96% of them seen only once. The specimen sequenced was naive CD4+ T cells sorted from blood. Subset of the sample: CD45RA+ positively selected. Receptors were obtained from a woman aged 25 to 45 in good health.

As for this clone: Other DNA sequences in the same sample also yield this CDR3. The rearrangement links TRBV7-2 to TRBJ2-2; TRBD2 might be the D (6 bases). Germline-derived CDR1 and CDR2 are SGHTA and FQGNSA. CDR3 length equals 14 residues. Trimming removed 0 bases at V and 4 bases at J, with 6 bases between. CDR3: CASSLAGGTGELFF. The CDR3 DNA reads TGTGCCAGCAGCTTAGCGGGGGGCACCGGGGAGCTGTTTTTT.

On this clone: The same CDR3 can be traced to other DNA sequences in this sample. V and J are TRBV5-1 and TRBJ1-1; D gene ambiguous. The CDR3 has 13 residues. The germline V gene encodes CDR1 SGHRS and CDR2 YFSETQ. Trimming left V 0 bases short and J 3 bases short, with 6 bases between. The CDR3 DNA is TGCGCCAGCAGCTTGGCCGGAGACACTGAAGCTTTCTTT. As protein: CASSLAGDTEAFF.

V usage is TRBV5-1 and J usage is TRBJ2-1; 8 positions match TRBD1. This CDR3 region has 15 residues. The germline CDR1 and CDR2 sequences are SGHRS and YFSETQ. Losses at the gene ends were 1 base for V and 7 bases for J; bases not matched to a gene: 7. The CDR3: CASSLSGQGGNEQFF. CDR3 nucleotides: TGCGCCAGCAGCTTGTCCGGACAGGGTGGTAATGAGCAGTTCTTC.

This sequence joins TRBV4-1 and TRBJ1-5; 9 positions match TRBD1. The CDR3 has 16 residues. With V trimmed by 5 bases and J by 4 bases, 9 bases remained unmatched. CDR1 and CDR2 from the germline V gene are MGHRA and YSYEKL. The CDR3 bases are TGCGCCAGCAGCGGGACCGGGACAGGGTTGAATCAGCCCCAGCATTTT. Translation: CASSGTGTGLNQPQHF.

This clone was seen once. The chain employs TRBV28 and TRBJ2-1; D is possibly TRBD1 (5 bases). The V and J ends lost 5 bases and 9 bases respectively, with 11 bases between them. There are 12 residues in the CDR3. Germline V gene lookup returns CDR1 MDHEN and CDR2 SYDVKM. CDR3 bases: TGTGCCAGCAGTATCAGGGATAGTGAGCAGTTCTTC. Translation gives CASSIRDSEQFF.

The chain employs TRBV13 and TRBJ1-1; D call uncertain. The ends were cut back, 2 bases at V and 5 bases at J, with 6 bases in the middle. CDR1 and CDR2 (germline): PRHDT, FYEKMQ (reference sequence). The CDR3 covers 12 residues. CDR3 in amino acids: CASSLRRTEAFF. The CDR3 nucleotides are TGTGCCAGCAGCTTAAGGCGAACTGAAGCTTTCTTT.

The V call is TRBV7-6, the J call TRBJ1-3; D remains ambiguous. The germline V gene has CDR1 SGHVS and CDR2 FNYEAQ. With 4 bases removed from V and 0 bases from J, the gap between germline ends came to 19 bases. The CDR3 is 18 residues long. CDR3 residues: CASSSFMSGGSSGNTIYF. CDR3 in DNA: TGTGCCAGCAGCTCTTTCATGAGTGGTGGTAGCTCTGGAAACACCATATATTTT.

The chain couples TRBV28 to TRBJ1-2; unclear D gene. This CDR3 is 13 amino acids long. Germline CDR1 and CDR2: MDHEN and SYDVKM. The germline V and J ends were trimmed by 5 bases and 5 bases, with 12 bases remaining between them. The CDR3 here is CASSTSPTYGYTF. The CDR3 coding sequence is TGTGCCAGCAGTACCTCCCCGACGTATGGCTACACCTTC.

This chain uses TRBV7-9 with TRBJ1-4; TRBD1 might be the D (6 bases). This CDR3 has 15 residues. Trimming cost V 2 bases and J 6 bases, with 13 bases left between them. Per germline, CDR1 SEHNR and CDR2 FQNEAQ (reference sequence). In DNA, the CDR3 is TGTGCCAGCAGCTTATTTTCAGGGGAATATGAAAAACTGTTTTTT. Protein sequence: CASSLFSGEYEKLFF.

The chain carries TRBV2 and TRBJ1-2; TRBD1 matches at 7 bases. CDR1 and CDR2 from the germline V gene are SNHLY and FYNNEI. After removal of 9 bases from V and 8 bases from J, the junction contained 15 bases not matched to a gene. The CDR3 has 14 amino acids. The DNA of the CDR3 is TGTGCCAGAGAAACAGGGGCGAGGGTAGGCGGCTACACCTTC. It is translated as CARETGARVGGYTF.

The rearrangement links TRBV5-1 to TRBJ2-5; D perhaps matches TRBD1 (6 bases). The DNA end is a closer match to TRBJ2-7, so the J assignment may be wrong. CDR1 is SGHRS and CDR2 is YFSETQ in the germline V gene. CDR3 size: 14 residues. Here the CDR3 DNA reads TGCGCCAGCAGCTTGGCGACAGGACTGTACGAGCAGTACTTC. This codes for CASSLATGLYEQYF.